This T cell receptor (beta chain) was found in a study of cytomegalovirus exposure and HLA in healthy donors. The PCR made use of 60 Vbeta and 13 Jbeta primers. Method: immunoSEQ multiplex PCR; TCRdb's copy keeps in-frame clones and lacks some. The data hold around 200,000 clones, with more than 65% observed a single time. The CDR3 runs to 14 residues. The V and J ends lost 4 bases and 5 bases, in that order; junction bases with no gene match: 3. Germline CDR1 is MGHRA and CDR2 is YSYEKL. The source material was PBMCs. The TCR originated in a girl aged 2-10 years in good health and CMV-seropositive. The chain employs TRBV4-1 and TRBJ2-7, with 12 bases fitting TRBD2. DNA of the CDR3: TGCGCCAGCAGCCCAGGACTAGCGGGGAACGAGCAGTACTTC. It codes for CASSPGLAGNEQYF.